Below are 20 T cell receptor beta chains sequenced from a single sample in a study of T cell responses to AZD1222 COVID-19 vaccine. Clones were read by immunoSEQ multiplex PCR, and TCRdb kept only the in-frame ones, dropping some. The profile shows over 45,000 clones, about 85% of them singletons. The sample in question was peripheral blood, obtained on day 0 of AZD1222 vaccination. These receptors originate from an adult in good health.

The rearrangement links TRBV18 to TRBJ1-1, with a weak D call TRBD1 (5 bases). In germline, CDR1 is KGHSH, CDR2 LQKENI. CDR3 size: 15 residues. V was shortened by 6 bases and J by 4 bases, with 18 bases between the two germline ends. The CDR3 sequence is CASSPIEGRGTEAFF. CDR3 nucleotide sequence: TGTGCCAGCTCCCCAATTGAGGGGAGGGGCACTGAAGCTTTCTTT.

The chain couples TRBV5-4 to TRBJ2-1, with 8 bases lining up with TRBD2. CDR1 is SGHNT and CDR2 is YYREEE in the germline V gene (reference sequence). Unmatched junction bases numbered 10, after V lost 4 bases and J lost 4 bases. The CDR3 runs to 16 residues. CDR3 DNA: TGTGCCAGCAGCCCGGGGGTTAGCGGGGCGTACAATGAGCAGTTCTTC. It codes for CASSPGVSGAYNEQFF.

The genes are TRBV27 and TRBJ2-7; possibly TRBD1 for D (6 bases). From germline, CDR1 is MNHEY and CDR2 SMNVEV (reference sequence). The V end was cut by 6 bases, the J end by 4 bases, with 10 bases between. The CDR3 length is 12 residues. CDR3 sequence reads: CASSSQGYEQYF. CDR3 bases: TGTGCCAGCAGCTCACAGGGTTACGAGCAGTACTTC.

The V gene is TRBV6-4, the J gene TRBJ2-3, with 9 bases matching TRBD2. CDR1 MRHNA and CDR2 SNTAGT come from the germline V gene. The CDR3 covers 14 residues. V shed 4 bases, J shed 2 bases, and the junction held 1 base outside the gene matches. CDR3 residues: CASSGGGATDTQYF. The CDR3 DNA sequence: TGTGCCAGCAGTGGCGGGGGGGCCACAGATACGCAGTATTTT.

The chain is built from TRBV7-2 and TRBJ1-2; no clear D gene. Trimming pared 4 bases from V and 9 bases from J, leaving 24 bases between. CDR1 is SGHTA and CDR2 is FQGNSA in the germline V gene. This CDR3 has 16 residues. Here the CDR3 reads CASSYTPGGLRPRYTF. The CDR3 nucleotides read TGTGCCAGCAGCTATACACCTGGTGGGCTCCGGCCCCGCTACACCTTC.

The rearrangement links TRBV4-1 to TRBJ1-2; D might be TRBD1 (5 bases). This CDR3 comprises 15 residues. Trimming shortened V by 4 bases and J by 2 bases, and 14 bases separated the two germline ends. CDR1 and CDR2 (germline): MGHRA, YSYEKL. Here the CDR3 reads CASSPSGGSNYGYTF. In nucleotides, the CDR3 is TGCGCCAGCAGCCCTAGCGGGGGGAGCAACTATGGCTACACCTTC.

Only a few counts were recorded for this clone. V usage is TRBV9 and J usage is TRBJ2-5; D unclear. The CDR3 runs to 14 residues. Trimming pared 1 base from V and 2 bases from J, leaving 9 bases between. Germline assignment: CDR1 SGDLS and CDR2 YYNGEE. The DNA of the CDR3 is TGTGCCAGCAGCGTATCTCCTCAACAAGAGACCCAGTACTTC. The encoded protein is CASSVSPQQETQYF.

The J gene is TRBJ1-1, the V gene TRBV7-9, with 8 bases fitting TRBD1. J lost 4 bases, V lost 1 base, and 5 bases had no gene match. This CDR3 spans 15 amino acids. Germline V gene sequence: CDR1 SEHNR, CDR2 FQNEAQ (reference sequence). The CDR3 is CASSLEGTGATEAFF. The CDR3 DNA reads TGTGCCAGCAGCTTAGAGGGGACAGGCGCCACTGAAGCTTTCTTT.

The chain uses TRBV9 and TRBJ2-7; D call uncertain. Germline CDR1 is SGDLS and CDR2 is YYNGEE. CDR3 size: 11 residues. Between the trimmed V and J ends, which lost 7 bases and 6 bases, there was a span of 11 bases. CDR3 nucleotide sequence: TGTGCCAGCGGCGGAATTATCGAGCAGTACTTC. Its translation: CASGGIIEQYF.

The sample holds one count of this clone. This chain links TRBV5-1 with TRBJ1-6; unclear D gene. Germline CDR1 SGHRS, CDR2 YFSETQ. V lost 2 bases to trimming and J lost 0 bases, with 6 bases between them. The CDR3 has 15 amino acids. Here the CDR3 DNA reads TGCGCCAGCAGCTTTCCCTCCTCCTATAATTCACCCCTCCACTTT. Encoded protein: CASSFPSSYNSPLHF.

The count of this clone is one. The chain is built from TRBV9 and TRBJ2-2; TRBD1 or TRBD2 may be the D gene (8 bases each). V lost 0 bases and J lost 5, with 26 bases in between. The CDR3 sequence is 20 residues long. Germline V gene lookup returns CDR1 SGDLS and CDR2 YYNGEE. The CDR3, as DNA: TGTGCCAGCAGCGTAGAAGGAGCGGGGGACAGGCCCGAACGAACCGGGGAGCTGTTTTTT. Its protein product is CASSVEGAGDRPERTGELFF.

The chain has TRBV24-1 and TRBJ1-2; TRBD1 aligns across 9 bases. Germline V gene sequence: CDR1 KGHDR, CDR2 SFDVKD. This CDR3 region has 15 residues. Trimming took 5 bases from V and 8 from J; bases not matched to a gene: 11. The chain's CDR3 is CATSAPPDRGWGYTF. In DNA form, the CDR3 reads TGTGCCACCAGTGCCCCCCCGGACAGGGGATGGGGCTACACCTTC.

The chain combines TRBV5-4 with TRBJ2-3; perhaps TRBD2 as D (6 bases). V lost 5 bases and J 2 bases, leaving 18 bases between the germline ends. Per the germline V gene, CDR1 is SGHNT and CDR2 is YYREEE (reference sequence). The CDR3 runs to 16 residues. DNA of the CDR3: TGTGCCAGCAGGGACGCCCGGGGGACCCTCACAGATACGCAGTATTTT. It is translated as CASRDARGTLTDTQYF.

This clone has a handful of counts. The chain couples TRBV11-2 to TRBJ1-2; no definite D call. CDR1 and CDR2 (germline): SGHAT, FQNNGV. The CDR3 covers 15 residues. The V gene lost 7 bases and the J gene lost 5 bases, with 20 bases spanning the gap. The CDR3 reads CASNHFTRRDYGYTF. Here the CDR3 DNA reads TGTGCCAGCAATCATTTCACAAGGAGGGATTATGGCTACACCTTC.

This chain links TRBV27 with TRBJ1-2; D gene uncertain. Deletions cut 5 bases from V and 3 bases from J, with 10 bases between. Germline V gives CDR1 MNHEY, CDR2 SMNVEV (reference sequence). The CDR3 has 13 residues. CDR3 coding DNA: TGTGCCAGCAGTCCCCACGGACACTATGGCTACACCTTC. It specifies CASSPHGHYGYTF.

The rearrangement uses TRBV11-2 and TRBJ2-3; 7 bases agree with TRBD1. The CDR3 covers 15 residues. Looked up from germline, CDR1 is SGHAT and CDR2 is FQNNGV. The V gene end was trimmed by 5 bases and the J gene end by 1 base; junction bases not matched to a gene: 6. This CDR3 reads CASSVRQGGTDTQYF. The CDR3 nucleotides read TGTGCCAGCAGCGTGCGACAGGGTGGCACAGATACGCAGTATTTT.

CDR3 DNA sequence: TGTGCCAGCAGTTCCCCGACGGACGTGAACACTGAAGCTTTCTTT. Encoded protein: CASSSPTDVNTEAFF. The chain employs TRBV6-2 or TRBV6-3 and TRBJ1-1; D is uncertain. Germline CDR1 MNHEY, CDR2 SVGEGT. The CDR3 length is 15 residues. Between the trimmed V and J ends, which lost 4 bases and 0 bases, there was a span of 12 bases.

The chain combines TRBV27 with TRBJ2-7; a weak D match, TRBD2 (7 bases). Trimming stripped 5 bases from V and 4 bases from J, with 21 bases between. The germline CDR1 and CDR2 sequences are MNHEY and SMNVEV (reference sequence). This CDR3 is built from 16 residues. CDR3 bases: TGTGCCAGCAGTGTTAGGGCGGGGGCCCCGCCTTACGAGCAGTACTTC. This gives the protein CASSVRAGAPPYEQYF.

Here the CDR3 DNA reads TGTGCCAGCAGTTACCCCCGGGACAGGGCTCATGGCTACACCTTC. This translates into CASSYPRDRAHGYTF. This chain uses TRBV6-5 with TRBJ1-2; TRBD1 aligns across 9 bases. The CDR3 is 15 residues long. Germline loops: CDR1 MNHEY, CDR2 SVGAGI. J was trimmed by 6 bases and V by 2 bases; bases with no gene match: 7.

The chain joins TRBV28 to TRBJ2-3; 13 positions match TRBD2. The V and J ends lost 1 base and 6 bases, in that order; junction bases with no gene match: 10. Germline V lookup: CDR1 MDHEN, CDR2 SYDVKM. The CDR3 consists of 18 residues. CDR3 sequence (DNA): TGTGCCAGCAGTTTATACCCGGGACTAGCGGGGAAGTTGGATACGCAGTATTTT. As protein: CASSLYPGLAGKLDTQYF.